Following are 4 T cell receptor beta chains from one sample sequenced in a study of CXCR3-negative and CXCR3-positive naive CD8 T cells. No antigen is known for these receptors. General study points: Greater hydrophobicity was found in TRB CDR3s of CXCR3-positive naive cells than of CXCR3-negative naive cells.

Via 5' RACE with UMI labels, TRB cDNA libraries were prepared. Following a re-call of the 5' RACE reads, TCRdb has one entry per CDR3 protein and lacks DNA. This table holds over 95,000 distinct CDR3 sequences. What was sequenced was naive CXCR3+ CD8+ T cells from blood. As for subset: CD45RO-CCR7+CD27+CD95- naive CD8+ T cells expressing CXCR3 (TNR3+). The receptors come from a human donor in good health. Some clones in this sample may be carry-over from other donors' samples.

J is TRBJ2-2 and V is TRBV15; TCRdb's D call, TRBD1, is unchecked because there is no DNA. In germline, CDR1 is LNHNV, CDR2 YYDKDF (reference sequence). CDR3 size: 15 residues. The CDR3 loop reads CATSSPGKNTGELFF.

This rearrangement joins TRBV15 to TRBJ2-1. CDR1 is LNHNV, CDR2 YYDKDF, per germline (reference sequence). The CDR3 length is 12 residues. CDR3 sequence: CATSGYSNEQFF.

The genes are TRBV19 and TRBJ1-5; absent DNA, TCRdb's TRBD1 call cannot be checked. The CDR3 is 15 residues long. The germline V gene encodes CDR1 LNHDA and CDR2 SQIVND (reference sequence). CDR3 protein: CASTTRGQGNQPQHF.

The chain is built from TRBV29-1 and TRBJ2-7; the D gene TCRdb calls, TRBD1, cannot be checked with no DNA. Germline V lookup: CDR1 SQVTM, CDR2 ANQGSEA. This CDR3 spans 17 amino acids. The CDR3 spells CSVELGDKQGSTYEQYF.